The clone carrying this TCR beta chain was observed once. Sequenced by immunoSEQ multiplex PCR; TCRdb stores in-frame clones only, minus some. Counted here are some 29,000 clones, about nine tenths occurring once; the ten biggest clones make up approximately 6.6%. V dropped 0 bases and J dropped 6; count of bases not matched to a gene: 6. CDR1 LGHNA and CDR2 YNFKEQ come from the germline V gene. This CDR3 region has 17 residues. The data are from a study of T cell changes during pregnancy in multiple sclerosis. V is TRBV4-2 and J is TRBJ2-2; TRBD2 matches 11 bases. The receptor's source is a female donor with multiple sclerosis, enrolled in a pregnancy study. The material was CD8+ T cells from peripheral blood mononuclear cells, obtained after pregnancy. The CDR3 coding sequence is TGTGCCAGCAGCCAAGATATAGCGGGAGGGCCTCCCGGGGAGCTGTTTTTT. This sequence encodes CASSQDIAGGPPGELFF.